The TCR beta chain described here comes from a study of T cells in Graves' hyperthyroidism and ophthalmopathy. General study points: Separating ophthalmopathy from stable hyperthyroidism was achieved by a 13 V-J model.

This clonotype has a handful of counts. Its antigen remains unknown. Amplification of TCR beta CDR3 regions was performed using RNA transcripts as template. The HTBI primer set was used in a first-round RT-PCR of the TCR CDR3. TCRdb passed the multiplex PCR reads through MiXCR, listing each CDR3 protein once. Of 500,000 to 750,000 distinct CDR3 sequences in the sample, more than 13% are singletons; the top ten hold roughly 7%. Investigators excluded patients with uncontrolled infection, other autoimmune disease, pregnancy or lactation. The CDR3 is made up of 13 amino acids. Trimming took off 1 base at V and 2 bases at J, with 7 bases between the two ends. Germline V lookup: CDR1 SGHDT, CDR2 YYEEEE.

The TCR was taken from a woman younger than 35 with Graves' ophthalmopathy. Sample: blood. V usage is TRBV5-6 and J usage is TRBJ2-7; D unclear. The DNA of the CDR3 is TGTGCCAGCAGCTTGCCTTTGACCTACGAGCAGTACTTC. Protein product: CASSLPLTYEQYF.